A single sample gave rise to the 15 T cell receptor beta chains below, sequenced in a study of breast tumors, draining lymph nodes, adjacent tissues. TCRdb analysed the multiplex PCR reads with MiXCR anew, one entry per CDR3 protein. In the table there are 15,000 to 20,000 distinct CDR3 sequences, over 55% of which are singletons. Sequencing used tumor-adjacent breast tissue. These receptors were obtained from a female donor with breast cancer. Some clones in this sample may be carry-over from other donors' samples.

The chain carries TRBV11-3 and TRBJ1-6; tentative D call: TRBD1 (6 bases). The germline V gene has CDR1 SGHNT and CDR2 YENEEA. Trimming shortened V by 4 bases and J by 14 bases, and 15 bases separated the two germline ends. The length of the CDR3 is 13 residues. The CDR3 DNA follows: TGTGCCAGCAGCTCACAGGGTGATGGGTCCCTCCACTTT. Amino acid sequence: CASSSQGDGSLHF.

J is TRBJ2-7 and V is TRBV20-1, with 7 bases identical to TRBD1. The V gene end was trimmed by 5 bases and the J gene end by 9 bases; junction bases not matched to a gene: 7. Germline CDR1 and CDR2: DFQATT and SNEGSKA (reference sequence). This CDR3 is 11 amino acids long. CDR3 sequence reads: CSADDRVGQYF. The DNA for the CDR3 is TGCAGTGCTGACGACAGGGTTGGGCAGTACTTC.

The CDR3 loop is CASRGDYQPQHF. The CDR3 DNA is TGTGCCAGCCGGGGAGATTATCAGCCCCAGCATTTT. The V call is TRBV25-1, the J call TRBJ1-5; no clear D. CDR3 length: 12 amino acids. Per the germline V gene, CDR1 is MGHDK and CDR2 is SYGVNS. V gave up 8 bases and J gave up 5 bases, with 10 bases separating them.

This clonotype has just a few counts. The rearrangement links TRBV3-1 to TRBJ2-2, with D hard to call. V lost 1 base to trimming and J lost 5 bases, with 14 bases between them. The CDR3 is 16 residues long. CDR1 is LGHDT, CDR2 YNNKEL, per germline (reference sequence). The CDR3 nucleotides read TGTGCCAGCAGCCAAGGGCTACGGGTAGGGACCGGGGAGCTGTTTTTT. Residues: CASSQGLRVGTGELFF.

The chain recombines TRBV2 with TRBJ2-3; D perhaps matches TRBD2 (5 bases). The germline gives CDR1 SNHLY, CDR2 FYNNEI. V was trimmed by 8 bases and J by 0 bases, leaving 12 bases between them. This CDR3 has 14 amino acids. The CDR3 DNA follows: TGTGCCAGCTGGCTAGCAGTTAGCACAGATACGCAGTATTTT. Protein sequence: CASWLAVSTDTQYF.

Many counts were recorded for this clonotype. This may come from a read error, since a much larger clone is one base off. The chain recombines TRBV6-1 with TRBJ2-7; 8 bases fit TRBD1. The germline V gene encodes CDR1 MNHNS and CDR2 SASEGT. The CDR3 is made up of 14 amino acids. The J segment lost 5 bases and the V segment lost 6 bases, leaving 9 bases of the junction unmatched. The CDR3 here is CASSPLGQGHEQYV. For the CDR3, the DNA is TGTGCCAGCAGCCCCTTAGGACAGGGCCACGAGCAGTACGTC.

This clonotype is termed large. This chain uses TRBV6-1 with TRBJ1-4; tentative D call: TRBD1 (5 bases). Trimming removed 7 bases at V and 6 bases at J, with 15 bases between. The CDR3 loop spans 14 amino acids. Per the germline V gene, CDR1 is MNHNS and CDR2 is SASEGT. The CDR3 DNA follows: TGTGCCAGCACGGAAGGGGCCTGGGATGAAAAACTGTTTTTT. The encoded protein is CASTEGAWDEKLFF.

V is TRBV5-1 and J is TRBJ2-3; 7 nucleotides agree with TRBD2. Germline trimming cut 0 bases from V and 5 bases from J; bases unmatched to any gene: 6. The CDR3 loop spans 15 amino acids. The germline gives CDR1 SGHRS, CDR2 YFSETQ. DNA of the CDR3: TGCGCCAGCAGCTTGGGGGGGGGTCGCGGAGATACGCAGTATTTT. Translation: CASSLGGGRGDTQYF. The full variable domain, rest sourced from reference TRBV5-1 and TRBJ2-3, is KAGVTQTPRYLIKTRGQQVTLSCSPISGHRSVSWYQQTPGQGLQFLFEYFSETQRNKGNFPGRFSGRQFSNSRSEMNVSTLELGDSALYLCASSLGGGRGDTQYFGPGTRLTVL.

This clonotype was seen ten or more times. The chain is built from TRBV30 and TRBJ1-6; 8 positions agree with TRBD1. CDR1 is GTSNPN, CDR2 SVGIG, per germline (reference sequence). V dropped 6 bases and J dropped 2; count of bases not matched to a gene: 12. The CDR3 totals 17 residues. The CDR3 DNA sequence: TGTGCCTGCACATCCGGGACAGGAAAAGCCTATAATTCACCCCTCCACTTT. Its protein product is CACTSGTGKAYNSPLHF.

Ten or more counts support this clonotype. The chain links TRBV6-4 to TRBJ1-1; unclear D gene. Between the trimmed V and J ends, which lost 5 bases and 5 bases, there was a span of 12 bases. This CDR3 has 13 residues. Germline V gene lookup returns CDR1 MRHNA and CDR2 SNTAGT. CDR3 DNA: TGTGCCAGCAGTCCCGGTATCGAAACTGAAGCTTTCTTT. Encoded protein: CASSPGIETEAFF.

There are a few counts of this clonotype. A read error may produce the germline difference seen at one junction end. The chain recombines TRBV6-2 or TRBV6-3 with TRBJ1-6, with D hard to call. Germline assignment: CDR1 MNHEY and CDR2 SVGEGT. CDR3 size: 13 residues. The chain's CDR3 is CASSHSPSSPLHF. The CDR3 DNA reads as TGTGCCAGCAGTCACTCGCCCTCCTCACCCCTCCACTTT.

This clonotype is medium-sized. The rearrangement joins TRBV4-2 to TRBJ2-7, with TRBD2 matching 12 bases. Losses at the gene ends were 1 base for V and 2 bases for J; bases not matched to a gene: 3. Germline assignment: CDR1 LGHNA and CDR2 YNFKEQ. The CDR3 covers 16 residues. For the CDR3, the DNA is TGTGCCAGCAGCCAAGGGACTAGCGGGGACCCCTACGAGCAGTACTTC. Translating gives CASSQGTSGDPYEQYF.

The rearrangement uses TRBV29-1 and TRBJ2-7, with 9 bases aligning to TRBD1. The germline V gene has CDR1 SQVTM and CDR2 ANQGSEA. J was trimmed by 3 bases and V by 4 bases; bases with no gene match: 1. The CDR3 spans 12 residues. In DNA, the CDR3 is TGCAGCGTTGTGGGACAGGGCTACGAGCAGTACTTC. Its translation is CSVVGQGYEQYF.

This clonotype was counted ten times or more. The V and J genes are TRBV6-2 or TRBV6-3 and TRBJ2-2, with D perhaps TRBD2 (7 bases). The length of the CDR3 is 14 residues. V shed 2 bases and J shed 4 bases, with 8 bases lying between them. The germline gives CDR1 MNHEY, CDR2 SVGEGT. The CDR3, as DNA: TGTGCCAGCAGTTACGGGGGGGCCACCGGGGAGCTGTTTTTT. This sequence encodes CASSYGGATGELFF.

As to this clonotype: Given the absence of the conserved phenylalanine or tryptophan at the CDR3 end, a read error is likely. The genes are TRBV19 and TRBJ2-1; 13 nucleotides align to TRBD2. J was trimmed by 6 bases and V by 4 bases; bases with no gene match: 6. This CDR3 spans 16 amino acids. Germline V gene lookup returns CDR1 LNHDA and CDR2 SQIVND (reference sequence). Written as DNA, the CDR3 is TGTGCCAGTAGTACCCAGGGACTAGCGGGAATCAATGAGCAGTTCTCC. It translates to CASSTQGLAGINEQFS.